This T cell receptor beta chain was obtained from a study of blood T cells in healthy people across ages. The donors, healthy Caucasians from Russia, were aged roughly 6 to 90. Extracted total RNA amounted to at least 5.5 micrograms for each sample. This CDR3 has 14 residues. Germline assignment: CDR1 SQVTM and CDR2 ANQGSEA. With 5 bases clipped from V and 1 base from J, the junction kept 5 bases outside the gene matches. A second about 7 to 11 cycle PCR used barcoded and J-beta primers. One entry per CDR3 protein, called by TCRdb with MiXCR from the 5' RACE reads. Of some 1.7 million distinct CDR3 sequences in the sample, 28% are singletons; the top ten hold 7.7%.

The TCR originated in a woman in her twenties or thirties in good health. Sequenced input: blood. The V gene is TRBV29-1, the J gene TRBJ1-5; 7 bases are a match to TRBD1. CDR3 bases: TGCAGCGTTAGCGCGGGACAGAGCAATCAGCCCCAGCATTTT. Amino acids: CSVSAGQSNQPQHF.